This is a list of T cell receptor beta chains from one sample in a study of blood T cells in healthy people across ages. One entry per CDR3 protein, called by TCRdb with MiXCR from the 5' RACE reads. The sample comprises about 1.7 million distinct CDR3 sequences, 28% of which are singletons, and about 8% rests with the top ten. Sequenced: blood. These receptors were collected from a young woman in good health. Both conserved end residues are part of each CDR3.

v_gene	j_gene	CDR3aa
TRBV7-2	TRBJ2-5	CASSLSASGRGSQYF
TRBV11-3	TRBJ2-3	CASSPSTGGSTDTQYF
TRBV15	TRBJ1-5	CATSVQGNQPQHF
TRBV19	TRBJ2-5	CASSSPRQETQYF
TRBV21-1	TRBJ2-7	CASSKEGDKSSYEQYF
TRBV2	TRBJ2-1	CASRDLAGSREQFF
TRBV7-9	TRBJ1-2	CASSLSGGAGYTF
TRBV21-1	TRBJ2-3	CASGGGAWDTQYF
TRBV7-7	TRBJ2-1	CASSPTAGVSYNEQFF
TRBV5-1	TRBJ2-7	CASSGTNSCEQYF
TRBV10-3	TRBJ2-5	CAIRRQGDQETQYF
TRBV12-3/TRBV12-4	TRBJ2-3	CASRGWADTQYF
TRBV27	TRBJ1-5	CASSPGRGRRSNQPQHF
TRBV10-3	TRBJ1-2	CAISEEQGAGYTF
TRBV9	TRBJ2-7	CASSVAPGTSYEQYF
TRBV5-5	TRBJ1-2	CASSLRQGKYTF
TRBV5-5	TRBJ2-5	CASSEGLAGGWETQYF
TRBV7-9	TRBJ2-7	CASSFQGNEQYF
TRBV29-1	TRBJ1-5	CSPVIDRGRERPQHF
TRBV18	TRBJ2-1	CASSPGTSDYNERFF
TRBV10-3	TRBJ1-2	CAISDREKDYGYTF
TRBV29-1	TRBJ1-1	CSGARDIGNTEAFF
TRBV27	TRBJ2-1	CASSLFAALYNEQFF
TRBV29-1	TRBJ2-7	CSVEVGQNYSYEQYF
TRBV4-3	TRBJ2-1	CASSQLGLAGDNEQFF
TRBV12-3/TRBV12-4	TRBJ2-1	CASSSQPWGYNEQFF
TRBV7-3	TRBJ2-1	CASSLARTGNEQFF
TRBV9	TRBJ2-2	CASSPNGWGGTGERFF
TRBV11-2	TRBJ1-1	CASSDWVYGRDTEAFF
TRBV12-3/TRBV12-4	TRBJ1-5	CASSGTPNQPQHF
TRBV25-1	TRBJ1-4	CASSEFSGGNEKLFF
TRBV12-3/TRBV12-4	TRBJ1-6	CASSRAGKSPLHF
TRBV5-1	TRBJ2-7	CASSVPGDEQYF
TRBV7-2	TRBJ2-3	CASSSGQGGFPDTQYF
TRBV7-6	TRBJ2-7	CASSPGTSGGNEQYF
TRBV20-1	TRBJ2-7	CSASGQEAVYEQYF
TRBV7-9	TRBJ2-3	CASSLNGLDTQYF
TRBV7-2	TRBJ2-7	CAGSLASGYEQYF
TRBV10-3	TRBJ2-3	CAISEASGTDTQYF
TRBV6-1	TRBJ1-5	CASSDSGTGPQHF
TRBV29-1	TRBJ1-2	CSVEKQGLGGYTF
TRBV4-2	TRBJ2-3	CASSRDKTDTQYF
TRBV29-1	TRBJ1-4	CSVVGFLGVGGDEKLFF
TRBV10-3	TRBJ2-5	CAISGRGMEETQYF
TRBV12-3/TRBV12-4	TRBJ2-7	CASSFRGSVNEQYF
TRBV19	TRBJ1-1	CASRLGQLNTEAFF
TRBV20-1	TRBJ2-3	CSASYSTDTQYF